Sequencing of this T cell receptor beta chain was carried out in a study of CXCR3-negative and CXCR3-positive naive CD8 T cells. Notes on this clonotype: The antigen is unknown.

Study observations and caveats: When CXCR3-positive naive cells were set against CXCR3-negative naive cells, the former had more hydrophobic TRB CDR3s.

Each TRB cDNA library was prepared by 5' RACE (with UMI labels). Following a re-call of the 5' RACE reads, TCRdb has one entry per CDR3 protein and lacks DNA. Recorded for this sample: 80,000 to 100,000 distinct CDR3 sequences. Germline V CDR1 and CDR2: LGHNA, YNFKEQ. CDR3 length: 15 residues. This sequence was found in a human donor in good health. Some clones in this sample may be carry-over from other donors' samples. Sequenced material: naive CXCR3+ CD8+ T cells from blood. Regarding subset: CD45RO-CCR7+CD27+CD95- naive CD8+ T cells expressing CXCR3 (TNR3+). The chain uses TRBV4-2 and TRBJ2-7. CDR3 loop: CASSQDRLDAYEQYF.